What follows are 13 T cell receptor beta chains derived from one specimen sequenced in a study of cytomegalovirus exposure and HLA in healthy donors. PCR was performed using 60 Vbeta and 13 Jbeta primers. Method: immunoSEQ multiplex PCR; TCRdb's copy keeps in-frame clones and lacks some. The sample has fewer than 100,000 clones; around 73% are singletons. The sample comprised PBMCs. These receptor sequences come from a female donor in good health and CMV-seronegative.

The chain carries TRBV12-5 and TRBJ2-4, with 12 bases that match TRBD2. Germline V gives CDR1 LGHNT, CDR2 FRNRAP. This CDR3 comprises 17 residues. With V trimmed by 7 bases and J by 2 bases, 9 bases remained unmatched. The CDR3 is CASVLSGLAGPKNIQYF. Here the CDR3 DNA reads TGTGCTAGTGTACTTTCCGGACTAGCGGGGCCCAAAAACATTCAGTACTTC.

This chain uses TRBV7-2 with TRBJ2-3; tentatively, D is TRBD2 (6 bases). Looked up from germline, CDR1 is SGHTA and CDR2 is FQGNSA. Trimming took 3 bases from V and 3 from J, leaving 13 bases between them. CDR3 size: 15 residues. The CDR3 DNA is TGTGCCAGCAGCTTGGGACTCTTCCCAACAGATACGCAGTATTTT. It codes for CASSLGLFPTDTQYF.

This clone occurred a few times. At the DNA level, this CDR3 is encoded by other sequences in the same sample as well. The chain recombines TRBV7-2 with TRBJ1-5; D is perhaps TRBD1 (5 bases). V lost 3 bases to trimming and J lost 2 bases, with 5 bases between them. The CDR3 runs to 13 residues. Per germline, CDR1 SGHTA and CDR2 FQGNSA. For the CDR3, the DNA is TGTGCCAGCAGCTTGACAGGCAATCAGCCCCAGCATTTT. This codes for CASSLTGNQPQHF.

This clone was counted once. The V and J genes are TRBV28 and TRBJ1-2; 7 nucleotides match TRBD1. The ends lost 6 bases at V and 8 bases at J; junction bases unmatched: 9. The CDR3 consists of 13 residues. Germline CDR1 and CDR2: MDHEN and SYDVKM. The CDR3 DNA is TGTGCCAGCAGGCCTGGGACAGCTCGAGGCTACACCTTC. The encoded protein is CASRPGTARGYTF.

The chain joins TRBV7-2 to TRBJ1-6, with a weak D call TRBD1 (5 bases). The germline V gene has CDR1 SGHTA and CDR2 FQGNSA. Trimming pared 5 bases from V and 14 bases from J, leaving 16 bases between. The CDR3 is 13 amino acids. The CDR3 loop reads CASSLQATGSLHF. In DNA form, the CDR3 reads TGTGCCAGCAGCCTTCAGGCAACAGGTTCCCTCCACTTT.

This chain's CDR3 is CASSFSGRAGEQYF. For the CDR3, the DNA is TGTGCCAGCAGTTTCAGCGGGAGGGCCGGGGAGCAGTACTTC. The chain couples TRBV6-5 to TRBJ2-7; 10 bases agree with TRBD2. Looked up from germline, CDR1 is MNHEY and CDR2 is SVGAGI. J was trimmed by 7 bases and V by 4 bases; bases with no gene match: 7. CDR3 length: 14 residues.

The rearrangement joins TRBV5-6 to TRBJ2-2, with 7 bases that match TRBD2. V lost 0 bases to trimming and J lost 6 bases; unmatched junction nucleotides: 5. The CDR3 has 15 amino acids. The germline V gene encodes CDR1 SGHDT and CDR2 YYEEEE. The CDR3: CASSLVGGSAGELFF. The CDR3, as DNA: TGTGCCAGCAGCTTGGTTGGCGGGAGTGCCGGGGAGCTGTTTTTT.

CDR3 residues: CASTPGGAGGITDTQYF. The CDR3 DNA reads TGTGCCAGCACCCCAGGAGGGGCAGGGGGTATCACAGATACGCAGTATTTT. This chain joins TRBV9 and TRBJ2-3, with a weak D call TRBD1 (7 bases). Trimming took off 6 bases at V and 2 bases at J, with 22 bases between the two ends. Germline values: CDR1 SGDLS, CDR2 YYNGEE. The CDR3 contains 17 residues.

This clone was found once. The chain couples TRBV28 to TRBJ1-2; no firm D call. CDR1 MDHEN and CDR2 SYDVKM come from the germline V gene. The CDR3 consists of 11 residues. The V end was cut by 8 bases, the J end by 4 bases, with 8 bases between. The chain's CDR3 is CASFSVYGYTF. CDR3 in DNA: TGTGCCAGCTTTTCCGTCTATGGCTACACCTTC.

This chain uses TRBV7-9 with TRBJ2-3; D not resolved. Germline lookup yields CDR1 SEHNR and CDR2 FQNEAQ (reference sequence). The CDR3 consists of 15 residues. The V gene lost 1 base and the J gene lost 1 base, with 9 bases spanning the gap. The CDR3 DNA follows: TGTGCCAGCAGCTTAGACTACCGGGGCACAGATACGCAGTATTTT. Translated: CASSLDYRGTDTQYF.

The chain has TRBV5-1 and TRBJ1-2; unclear D gene. Deletions cut 0 bases from V and 3 bases from J, with 30 bases between. The CDR3 runs 21 residues. Germline V gives CDR1 SGHRS, CDR2 YFSETQ. The CDR3 DNA is TGCGCCAGCAGCTTGGCCTTCATCCGAGGGAGACGGAACGAGGTTGACTATGGCTACACCTTC. It is translated as CASSLAFIRGRRNEVDYGYTF. The complete variable domain, with remaining parts taken from reference TRBV5-1 and TRBJ1-2, reads KAGVTQTPRYLIKTRGQQVTLSCSPISGHRSVSWYQQTPGQGLQFLFEYFSETQRNKGNFPGRFSGRQFSNSRSEMNVSTLELGDSALYLCASSLAFIRGRRNEVDYGYTFGSGTRLTVV.

The chain uses TRBV7-9 and TRBJ1-2; a weak D match, TRBD1 (6 bases). The V end lost 1 base, the J end lost 3 bases, and 6 bases lay between the germline ends. The CDR3 has 13 residues. Germline values: CDR1 SEHNR, CDR2 FQNEAQ (reference sequence). The CDR3 sequence: CASSLGQDYGYTF. CDR3 DNA sequence: TGTGCCAGCAGCTTAGGACAGGACTATGGCTACACCTTC. The whole variable domain, remainder taken from reference TRBV7-9 and TRBJ1-2, is DTGVSQNPRHKITKRGQNVTFRCDPISEHNRLYWYRQTLGQGPEFLTYFQNEAQLEKSRLLSDRFSAERPKGSFSTLEIQRTEQGDSAMYLCASSLGQDYGYTFGSGTRLTVV.

The chain recombines TRBV5-6 with TRBJ1-1, with D possibly being TRBD1 (5 bases). The CDR3 is 15 amino acids. The germline V gene encodes CDR1 SGHDT and CDR2 YYEEEE. Trimming shortened V by 0 bases and J by 3 bases, and 12 bases separated the two germline ends. The CDR3 bases are TGTGCCAGCAGCTTGGTGGGGGAGGGAGACACTGAAGCTTTCTTT. It encodes CASSLVGEGDTEAFF. Looking up the rest from reference TRBV5-6 and TRBJ1-1 gives the full variable domain: DAGVTQSPTHLIKTRGQQVTLRCSPKSGHDTVSWYQQALGQGPQFIFQYYEEEERQRGNFPDRFSGHQFPNYSSELNVNALLLGDSALYLCASSLVGEGDTEAFFGQGTRLTVV.